One and the same sample provided the 10 T cell receptor beta chains below, sequenced in a study of radiation and T cells in renal cell carcinoma. The treatment was: treatment-naive control, cytoreductive nephrectomy. Data came from immunoSEQ multiplex PCR; TCRdb stores just in-frame clones and leaves some out. The table records about 5,600 clones, about two thirds of them present only once. Here the sequenced sample was tumor tissue, taken from a patient whose treatment was nephrectomy without radiotherapy. These receptors were taken from a human donor with renal cell carcinoma.

V is TRBV4-2 and J is TRBJ2-5; D is unresolved. CDR3 length: 15 residues. Per the germline V gene, CDR1 is LGHNA and CDR2 is YNFKEQ. V lost 2 bases, J lost 0 bases, and 10 bases lay in between. This CDR3 reads CASSQLGPHQETQYF. As DNA, the CDR3 is TGTGCCAGCAGCCAATTGGGCCCACACCAAGAGACCCAGTACTTC.

The gene calls are TRBV6-5 and TRBJ1-2; TRBD1 matches at 11 bases. Germline V CDR1 and CDR2: MNHEY, SVGAGI. CDR3 length: 14 residues. V lost 5 bases to trimming and J lost 9 bases; unmatched junction nucleotides: 8. The CDR3 here is CASSTGQGEGSYTF. The CDR3 DNA is TGTGCCAGCAGTACGGGACAGGGGGAGGGCAGCTACACCTTC.

This chain joins TRBV30 and TRBJ2-1; 9 nucleotides line up with TRBD2. V gave up 4 bases and J gave up 9 bases; unmatched junction bases: 7. The germline CDR1 and CDR2 sequences are GTSNPN and SVGIG (reference sequence). The CDR3 is 13 amino acids. CDR3: CAWTRTSEGEQFF. CDR3 nucleotide sequence: TGTGCCTGGACGCGGACTAGCGAAGGTGAGCAGTTCTTC.

This clone was picked up one time. The CDR3 coding sequence is TGTGCCAGCAGAAAGATGCCTCAAGAGACCCAGTACTTC. Translated, it gives CASRKMPQETQYF. The chain joins TRBV14 to TRBJ2-5; D not resolved. Per germline, CDR1 SGHDN and CDR2 FVKESK. V lost 6 bases and J 2 bases, leaving 10 bases between the germline ends. The CDR3 runs 13 residues.

This sequence joins TRBV11-2 and TRBJ2-7, with 7 bases matching TRBD2. V shed 9 bases and J 3 bases; nucleotides not matched to a gene: 8. In germline, CDR1 is SGHAT, CDR2 FQNNGV. This CDR3 has 13 residues. The CDR3 nucleotides read TGTGCCAGTCTACACGGGGAGGGCTACGAGCAGTACTTC. Its translation: CASLHGEGYEQYF. The variable domain in full, completed from reference TRBV11-2 and TRBJ2-7, reads EAGVAQSPRYKIIEKRQSVAFWCNPISGHATLYWYQQILGQGPKLLIQFQNNGVVDDSQLPKDRFSAERLKGVDSTLKIQPAKLEDSAVYLCASLHGEGYEQYFGPGTRLTVT.

The chain recombines TRBV28 with TRBJ1-5; D unresolved. This CDR3 spans 15 amino acids. The V end lost 5 bases, the J end lost 4 bases, and 15 bases lay between the germline ends. Germline assignment: CDR1 MDHEN and CDR2 SYDVKM. CDR3 in amino acids: CASSPFGRLNQPQHF. In DNA, the CDR3 is TGTGCCAGCAGTCCCTTCGGGCGGCTTAATCAGCCCCAGCATTTT.

The CDR3 here is CASSFSTNTGELFF. The CDR3 DNA is TGTGCCAGCAGCTTCTCAACGAACACCGGGGAGCTGTTTTTT. This rearrangement joins TRBV7-3 to TRBJ2-2; D remains ambiguous. Deletions cut 3 bases from V and 0 bases from J, with 5 bases between. The germline CDR1 and CDR2 sequences are SGHTA and FQGTGA. This CDR3 has 14 residues.

Judged by abundance, this clone is large. The chain is built from TRBV7-6 and TRBJ2-7; 11 nucleotides line up with TRBD1. Germline loops: CDR1 SGHVS, CDR2 FNYEAQ. V lost 2 bases, J lost 4 bases, and 7 bases stayed unmatched. CDR3 length: 16 amino acids. In nucleotides, the CDR3 is TGTGCCAGCAGCTTATGGCCGGGACAGGGGGTTTACGAGCAGTACTTC. Protein sequence: CASSLWPGQGVYEQYF. The full variable domain, its missing parts supplied by reference TRBV7-6 and TRBJ2-7, is GAGVSQSPRYKVTKRGQDVALRCDPISGHVSLYWYRQALGQGPEFLTYFNYEAQQDKSGLPNDRFSAERPEGSISTLTIQRTEQRDSAMYRCASSLWPGQGVYEQYFGPGTRLTVT.

The chain uses TRBV4-2 and TRBJ2-5; D might be TRBD1 or TRBD2, each matching 5 bases. The CDR3 runs to 16 residues. V was clipped by 0 bases and J by 1 base, with 12 bases between them. The germline V gene has CDR1 LGHNA and CDR2 YNFKEQ. In DNA, the CDR3 is TGTGCCAGCAGCCAAGAAGGGACGGCCTTCCAAGAGACCCAGTACTTC. Translation gives CASSQEGTAFQETQYF.

The chain uses TRBV15 and TRBJ2-3, with 12 bases lining up with TRBD2. Germline assignment: CDR1 LNHNV and CDR2 YYDKDF (reference sequence). V lost 3 bases and J lost 4; bases outside the gene matches: 5. The CDR3 is made up of 16 amino acids. The CDR3 sequence: CATSRTSGSGADTQYF. CDR3 in DNA: TGTGCCACCAGCAGGACTAGCGGGAGTGGTGCAGATACGCAGTATTTT.